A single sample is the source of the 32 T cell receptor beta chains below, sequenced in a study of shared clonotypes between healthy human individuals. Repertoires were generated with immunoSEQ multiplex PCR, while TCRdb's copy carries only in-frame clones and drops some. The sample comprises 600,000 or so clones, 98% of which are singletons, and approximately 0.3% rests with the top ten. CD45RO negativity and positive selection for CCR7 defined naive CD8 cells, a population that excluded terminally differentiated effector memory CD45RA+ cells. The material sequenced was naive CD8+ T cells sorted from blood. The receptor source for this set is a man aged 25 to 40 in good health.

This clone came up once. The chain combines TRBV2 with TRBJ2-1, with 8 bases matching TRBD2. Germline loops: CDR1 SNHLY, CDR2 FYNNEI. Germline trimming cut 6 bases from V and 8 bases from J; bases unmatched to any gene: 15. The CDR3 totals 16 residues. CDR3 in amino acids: CASRALGGLDGDEQFF. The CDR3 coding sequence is TGTGCCAGCAGGGCACTCGGGGGACTAGATGGCGATGAGCAGTTCTTC.

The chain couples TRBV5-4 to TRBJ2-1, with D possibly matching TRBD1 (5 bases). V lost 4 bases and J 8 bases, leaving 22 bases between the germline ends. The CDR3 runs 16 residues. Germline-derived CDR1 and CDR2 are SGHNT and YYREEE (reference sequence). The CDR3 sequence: CASSGPLGVQGDEQFF. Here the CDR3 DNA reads TGTGCCAGCAGCGGACCTCTGGGCGTTCAAGGGGATGAGCAGTTCTTC.

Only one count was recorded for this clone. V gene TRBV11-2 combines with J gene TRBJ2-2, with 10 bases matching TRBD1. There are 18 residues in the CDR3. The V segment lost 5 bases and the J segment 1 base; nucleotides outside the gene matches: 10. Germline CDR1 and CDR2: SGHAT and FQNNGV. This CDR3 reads CASSPPGQGTWNTGELFF. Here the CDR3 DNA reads TGTGCCAGCAGCCCCCCGGGACAGGGGACGTGGAACACCGGGGAGCTGTTTTTT.

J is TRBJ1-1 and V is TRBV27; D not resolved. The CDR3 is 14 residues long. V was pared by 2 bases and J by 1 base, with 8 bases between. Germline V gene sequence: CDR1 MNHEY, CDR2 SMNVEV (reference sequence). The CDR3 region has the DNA TGTGCCAGCAGTTTAGCTGGCGGGAACACTGAAGCTTTCTTT. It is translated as CASSLAGGNTEAFF.

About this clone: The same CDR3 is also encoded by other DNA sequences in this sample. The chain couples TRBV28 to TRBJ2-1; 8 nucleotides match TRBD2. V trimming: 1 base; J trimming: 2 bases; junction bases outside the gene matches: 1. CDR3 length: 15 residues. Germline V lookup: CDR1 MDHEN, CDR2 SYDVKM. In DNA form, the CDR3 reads TGTGCCAGCAGTTTATTAGCGGGGCCCTACAATGAGCAGTTCTTC. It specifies CASSLLAGPYNEQFF.

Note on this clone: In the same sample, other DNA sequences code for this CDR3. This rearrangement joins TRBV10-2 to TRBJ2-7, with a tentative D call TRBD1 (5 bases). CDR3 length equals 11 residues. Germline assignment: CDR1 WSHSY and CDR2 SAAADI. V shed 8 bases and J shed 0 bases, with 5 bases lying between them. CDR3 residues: CASGASYEQYF. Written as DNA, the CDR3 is TGCGCCAGCGGGGCCTCCTACGAGCAGTACTTC.

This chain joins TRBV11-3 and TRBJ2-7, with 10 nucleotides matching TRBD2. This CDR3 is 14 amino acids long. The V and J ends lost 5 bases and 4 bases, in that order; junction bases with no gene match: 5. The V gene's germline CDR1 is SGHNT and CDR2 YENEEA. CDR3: CASSPGTSVYEQYF. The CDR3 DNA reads TGTGCCAGCAGCCCCGGGACTAGCGTATACGAGCAGTACTTC.

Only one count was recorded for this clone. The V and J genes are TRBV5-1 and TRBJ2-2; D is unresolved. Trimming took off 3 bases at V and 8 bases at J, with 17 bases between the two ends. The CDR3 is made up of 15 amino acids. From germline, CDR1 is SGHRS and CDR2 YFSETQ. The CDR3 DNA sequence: TGCGCCAGCAGCTCCAGACCGAGCGAAGAGGGGGAGCTGTTTTTT. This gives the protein CASSSRPSEEGELFF. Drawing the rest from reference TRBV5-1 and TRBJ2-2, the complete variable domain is KAGVTQTPRYLIKTRGQQVTLSCSPISGHRSVSWYQQTPGQGLQFLFEYFSETQRNKGNFPGRFSGRQFSNSRSEMNVSTLELGDSALYLCASSSRPSEEGELFFGEGSRLTVL.

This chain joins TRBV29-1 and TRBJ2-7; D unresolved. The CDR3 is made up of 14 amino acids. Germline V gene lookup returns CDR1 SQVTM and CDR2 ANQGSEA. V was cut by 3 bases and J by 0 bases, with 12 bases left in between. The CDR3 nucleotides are TGCAGCGTTGACTCTGGCGGACCCTCCTACGAGCAGTACTTC. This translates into CSVDSGGPSYEQYF.

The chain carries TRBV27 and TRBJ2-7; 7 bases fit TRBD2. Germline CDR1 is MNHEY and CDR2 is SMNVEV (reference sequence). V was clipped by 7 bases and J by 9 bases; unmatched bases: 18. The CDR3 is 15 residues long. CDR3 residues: CASTSSASGPHRQYF. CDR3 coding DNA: TGTGCCAGCACCTCGTCGGCTAGCGGCCCCCACCGGCAGTACTTC.

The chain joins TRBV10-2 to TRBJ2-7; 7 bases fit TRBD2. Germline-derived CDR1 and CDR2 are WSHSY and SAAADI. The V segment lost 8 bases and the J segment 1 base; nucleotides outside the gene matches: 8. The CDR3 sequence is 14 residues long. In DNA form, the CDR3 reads TGCGCCAGCGGGGGGGGAGGGCCGTCCTACGAGCAGTACTTC. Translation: CASGGGGPSYEQYF.

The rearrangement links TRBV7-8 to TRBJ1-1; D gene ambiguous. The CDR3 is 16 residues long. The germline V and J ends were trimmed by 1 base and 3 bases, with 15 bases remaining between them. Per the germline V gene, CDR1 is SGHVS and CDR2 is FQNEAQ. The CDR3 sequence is CASSLGVGVLDTEAFF. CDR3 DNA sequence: TGTGCCAGCAGCTTAGGGGTGGGAGTCCTGGACACTGAAGCTTTCTTT.

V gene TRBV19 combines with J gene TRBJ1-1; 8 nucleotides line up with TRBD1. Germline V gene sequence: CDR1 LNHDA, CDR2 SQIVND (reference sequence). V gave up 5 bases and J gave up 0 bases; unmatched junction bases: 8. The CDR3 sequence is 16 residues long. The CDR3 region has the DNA TGTGCCAGTAGTCCCCGGACAGGGCCAGTGAACACTGAAGCTTTCTTT. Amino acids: CASSPRTGPVNTEAFF.

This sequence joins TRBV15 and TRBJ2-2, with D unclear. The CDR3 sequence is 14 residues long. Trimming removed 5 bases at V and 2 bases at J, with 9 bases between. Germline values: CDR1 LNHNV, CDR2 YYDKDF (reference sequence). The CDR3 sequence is CATSSRANTGELFF. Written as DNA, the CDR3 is TGTGCCACCAGCTCCCGGGCCAACACCGGGGAGCTGTTTTTT.

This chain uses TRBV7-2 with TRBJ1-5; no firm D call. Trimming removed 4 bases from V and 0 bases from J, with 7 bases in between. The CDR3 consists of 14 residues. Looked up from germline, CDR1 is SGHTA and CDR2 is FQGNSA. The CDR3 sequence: CASSSLDSNQPQHF. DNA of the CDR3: TGTGCCAGCAGCTCCCTTGATAGCAATCAGCCCCAGCATTTT.

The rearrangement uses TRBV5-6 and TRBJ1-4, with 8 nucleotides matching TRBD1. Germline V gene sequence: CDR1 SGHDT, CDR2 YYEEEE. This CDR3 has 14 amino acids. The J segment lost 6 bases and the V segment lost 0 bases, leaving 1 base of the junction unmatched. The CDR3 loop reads CASSLAGGHEKLFF. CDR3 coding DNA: TGTGCCAGCAGCTTGGCAGGGGGCCATGAAAAACTGTTTTTT.

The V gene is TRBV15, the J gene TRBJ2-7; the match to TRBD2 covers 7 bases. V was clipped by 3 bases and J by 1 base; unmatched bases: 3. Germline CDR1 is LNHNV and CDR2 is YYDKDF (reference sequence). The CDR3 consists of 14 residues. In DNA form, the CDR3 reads TGTGCCACCAGCAGGGAGCGGGGTTCCTACGAGCAGTACTTC. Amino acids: CATSRERGSYEQYF.

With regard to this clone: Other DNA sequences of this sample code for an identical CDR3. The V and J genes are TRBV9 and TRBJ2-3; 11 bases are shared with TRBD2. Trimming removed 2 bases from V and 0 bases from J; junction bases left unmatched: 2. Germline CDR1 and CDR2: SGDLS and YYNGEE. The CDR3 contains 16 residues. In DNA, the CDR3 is TGTGCCAGCAGCGTCCGACTAGCGGGAAGCACAGATACGCAGTATTTT. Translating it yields CASSVRLAGSTDTQYF. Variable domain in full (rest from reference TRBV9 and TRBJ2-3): DSGVTQTPKHLITATGQRVTLRCSPRSGDLSVYWYQQSLDQGLQFLIQYYNGEERAKGNILERFSAQQFPDLHSELNLSSLELGDSALYFCASSVRLAGSTDTQYFGPGTRLTVL.

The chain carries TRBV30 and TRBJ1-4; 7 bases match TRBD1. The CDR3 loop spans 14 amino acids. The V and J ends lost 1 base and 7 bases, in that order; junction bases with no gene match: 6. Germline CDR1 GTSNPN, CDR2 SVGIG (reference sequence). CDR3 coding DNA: TGTGCCTGGAGTGAGGGCAGGGGGAGTGAAAAACTGTTTTTT. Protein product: CAWSEGRGSEKLFF.

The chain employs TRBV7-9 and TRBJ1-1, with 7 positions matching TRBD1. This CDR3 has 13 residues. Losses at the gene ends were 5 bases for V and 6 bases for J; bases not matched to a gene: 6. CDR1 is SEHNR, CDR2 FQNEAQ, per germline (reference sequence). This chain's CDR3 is CASSKGAGPEAFF. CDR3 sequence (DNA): TGTGCCAGCAGCAAGGGGGCCGGCCCTGAAGCTTTCTTT.

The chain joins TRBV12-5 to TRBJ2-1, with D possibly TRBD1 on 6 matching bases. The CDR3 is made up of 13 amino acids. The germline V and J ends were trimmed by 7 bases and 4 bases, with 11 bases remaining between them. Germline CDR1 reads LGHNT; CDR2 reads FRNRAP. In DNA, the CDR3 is TGTGCTAGTGTTGGGGGCTTGTACAATGAGCAGTTCTTC. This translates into CASVGGLYNEQFF.

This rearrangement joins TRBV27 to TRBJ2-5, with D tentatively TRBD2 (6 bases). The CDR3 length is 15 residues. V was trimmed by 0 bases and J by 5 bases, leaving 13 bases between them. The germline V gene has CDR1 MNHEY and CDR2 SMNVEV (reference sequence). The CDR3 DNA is TGTGCCAGCAGTTTATCTTTAGCGGCGGGGGAGACCCAGTACTTC. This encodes CASSLSLAAGETQYF.

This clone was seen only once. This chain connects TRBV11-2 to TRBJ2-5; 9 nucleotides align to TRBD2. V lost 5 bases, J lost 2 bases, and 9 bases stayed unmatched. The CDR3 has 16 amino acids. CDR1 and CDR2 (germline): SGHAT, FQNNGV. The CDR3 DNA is TGTGCCAGCAGCCCGCCTAGCGGGGCCAGACAAGAGACCCAGTACTTC. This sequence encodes CASSPPSGARQETQYF.

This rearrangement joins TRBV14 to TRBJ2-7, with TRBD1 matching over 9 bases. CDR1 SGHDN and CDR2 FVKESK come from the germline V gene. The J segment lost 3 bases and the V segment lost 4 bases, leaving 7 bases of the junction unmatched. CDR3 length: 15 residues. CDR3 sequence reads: CASSPEGQGYYEQYF. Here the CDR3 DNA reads TGTGCCAGCAGCCCCGAGGGACAGGGATACTACGAGCAGTACTTC.

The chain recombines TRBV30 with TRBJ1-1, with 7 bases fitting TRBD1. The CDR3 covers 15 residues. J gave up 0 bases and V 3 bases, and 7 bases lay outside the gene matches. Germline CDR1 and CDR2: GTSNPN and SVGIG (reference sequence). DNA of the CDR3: TGTGCCTGGAGAACTAAGGGGGCTCTGAACACTGAAGCTTTCTTT. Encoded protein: CAWRTKGALNTEAFF. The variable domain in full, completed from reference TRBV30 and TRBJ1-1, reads SQTIHQWPATLVQPVGSPLSLECTVEGTSNPNLYWYRQAAGRGLQLLFYSVGIGQISSEVPQNLSASRPQDRQFILSSKKLLLSDSGFYLCAWRTKGALNTEAFFGQGTRLTVV.

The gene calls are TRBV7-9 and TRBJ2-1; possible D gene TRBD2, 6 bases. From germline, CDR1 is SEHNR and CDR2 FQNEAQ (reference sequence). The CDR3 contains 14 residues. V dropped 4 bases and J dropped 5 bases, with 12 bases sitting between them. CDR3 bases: TGTGCCAGCAGCTCTCCGGACTACCACAATGAGCAGTTCTTC. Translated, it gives CASSSPDYHNEQFF.

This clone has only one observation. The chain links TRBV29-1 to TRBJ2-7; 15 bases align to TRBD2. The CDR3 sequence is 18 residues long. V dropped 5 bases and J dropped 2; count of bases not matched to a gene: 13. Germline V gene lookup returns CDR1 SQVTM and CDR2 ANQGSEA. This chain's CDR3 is CSVSAPGLAGGPAYEQYF. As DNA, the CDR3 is TGCAGCGTTAGTGCCCCGGGACTAGCGGGAGGCCCGGCCTACGAGCAGTACTTC.

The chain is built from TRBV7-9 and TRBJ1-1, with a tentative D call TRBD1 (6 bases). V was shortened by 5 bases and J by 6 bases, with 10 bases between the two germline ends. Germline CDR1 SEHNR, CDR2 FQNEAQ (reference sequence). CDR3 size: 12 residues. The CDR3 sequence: CASSVDSPEAFF. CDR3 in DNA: TGTGCCAGCAGCGTGGACAGTCCTGAAGCTTTCTTT.

The CDR3 DNA sequence: TGCAGCGTTGAAGATCCGTTGGCCAAAAACATTCAGTACTTC. It translates to CSVEDPLAKNIQYF. The V gene is TRBV29-1, the J gene TRBJ2-4; D is uncertain. V gave up 0 bases and J gave up 1 base, with 7 bases separating them. Germline CDR1 and CDR2: SQVTM and ANQGSEA. This CDR3 contains 14 residues.

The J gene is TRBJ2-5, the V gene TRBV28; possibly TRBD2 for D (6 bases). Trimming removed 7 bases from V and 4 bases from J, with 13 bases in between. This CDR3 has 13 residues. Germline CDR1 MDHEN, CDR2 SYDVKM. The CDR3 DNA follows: TGTGCCAGCAACTACGGGAGTGGAGAGACCCAGTACTTC. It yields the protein CASNYGSGETQYF.

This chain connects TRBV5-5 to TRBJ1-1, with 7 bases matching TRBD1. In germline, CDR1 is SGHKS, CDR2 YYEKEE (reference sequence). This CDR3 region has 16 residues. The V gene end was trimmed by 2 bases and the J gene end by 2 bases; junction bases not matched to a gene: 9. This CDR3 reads CASSLGDSPFNTEAFF. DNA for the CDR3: TGTGCCAGCAGCTTAGGGGACAGCCCTTTCAACACTGAAGCTTTCTTT.

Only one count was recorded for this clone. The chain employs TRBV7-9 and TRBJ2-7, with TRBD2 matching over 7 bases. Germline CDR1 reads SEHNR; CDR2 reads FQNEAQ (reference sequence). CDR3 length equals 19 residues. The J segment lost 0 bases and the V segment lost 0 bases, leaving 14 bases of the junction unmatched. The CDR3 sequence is CASSLAKGTPSGFSYEQYF. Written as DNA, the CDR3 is TGTGCCAGCAGCTTAGCCAAAGGTACGCCTAGCGGATTCTCCTACGAGCAGTACTTC.